The text below deals with one T cell receptor (beta chain). Its antigen is currently not known. Base quality data are lacking; no much larger clone is found one base away. The time point label corresponds to: baseline before first vaccination. Vaccinee samples came from UK trials COV001 and COV002, including a single-blind randomized controlled phase 2/3 trial of AZD1222 (ChAdOx1 nCoV-19) in healthy adults. For TCRbeta chain sequencing, PBMC samples were collected from trial participants at day 0 and at day 28 after the second dose. The data were taken from a study of T cell responses to AZD1222 COVID-19 vaccine (dated by TCRdb to the early 2020s). Regarding the complete study: AZD1222 recipients with second doses at about 4 weeks or about 12 weeks were pooled, because spike-specific TCR depth and breadth did not differ between schedules. A total of approximately 240 trial participants underwent TCR sequencing, of whom about 200 had received two doses of AZD1222 and 26 had received two doses of the MenACWY control vaccine. Trial participants were enrolled by age into 18-55, 56-69 and 70-plus year subgroups, with roughly 160, 29 and 62 TCR-sequenced participants respectively.

Summary of the overall study and its limitations: The whole spike protein was spanned by vaccine-associated CD4 TCRs, and dominant responses were seen in regions 160-218 and 743-854. Because no day 14 peak-response samples were available, repertoires were characterized only after the peak T cell response. After two AZD1222 doses, spike-specific TCR breadth and depth were significantly higher than at day 0 and than in MenACWY recipients. Most participants were white British and females outnumbered males, and the authors suggested that clonal diversity may have been underestimated. The 56-69-year group was small, and its depth increase did not reach significance, likely because of low power. Reportedly, almost half of the unique spike-specific TCRs recognized epitopes lying outside the regions that are mutated in the B.1.351 and B.1.1.7 variants. Conclusions about previously exposed vaccinees are limited, since just a handful of AZD1222 recipients were seropositive for SARS-CoV-2 at baseline.

The germline V gene sets CDR1 to MNHEY and CDR2 to SVGAGI. The CDR3 spans 15 residues, from the cysteine through the phenylalanine. Just CDR3 DNA is preserved here, 45 bases in frame from base 1. Trimmed from V: 3 bases; trimmed from J: 8 bases; junction bases lacking a gene match: 5. The CDR3 regions of human TCRbeta chains were analyzed by immunosequencing. The authors processed their data as follows. Repertoire TCRs were matched against a reference library of SARS-CoV-2-specific TCRs generated with the MIRA antigen-specificity platform. Breadth meant the fraction of unique TCRs that were SARS-CoV-2-associated, whereas depth meant the fraction of total T cells that were SARS-CoV-2-associated. Using the MIRA data, each spike-specific TCR was mapped to the spike region that the TCR reacts to and placed in a CD4 or CD8 class. Log10-transformed breadth and depth values were compared by one-way ANOVA with Sidak's multiple comparisons tests. In its TCRdb copy, this immuneACCESS table keeps in-frame sequences only and misses some clones. Where compared with another copy, unresolved V genes explain less than half of these, and the others have no known cause. V, J and clone size reflect that table, while D and trimming were determined from the DNA. In all, the sample holds roughly 160,000 clones, and 90% to 95% of those were seen once. The ten largest account for approximately 0.88% of the sample.

The receptor was isolated from an adult in good health. The chain is encoded by TRBV6-5 joined to TRBJ2-1, with 12 junctional bases fitting TRBD1. The material sequenced was peripheral blood, taken on day 0 of AZD1222 vaccination. The DNA is TGTGCCAGCAGTTATTGGGGACAGGGGGCCGATGAGCAGTTCTTC. Its amino acids are CASSYWGQGADEQFF.